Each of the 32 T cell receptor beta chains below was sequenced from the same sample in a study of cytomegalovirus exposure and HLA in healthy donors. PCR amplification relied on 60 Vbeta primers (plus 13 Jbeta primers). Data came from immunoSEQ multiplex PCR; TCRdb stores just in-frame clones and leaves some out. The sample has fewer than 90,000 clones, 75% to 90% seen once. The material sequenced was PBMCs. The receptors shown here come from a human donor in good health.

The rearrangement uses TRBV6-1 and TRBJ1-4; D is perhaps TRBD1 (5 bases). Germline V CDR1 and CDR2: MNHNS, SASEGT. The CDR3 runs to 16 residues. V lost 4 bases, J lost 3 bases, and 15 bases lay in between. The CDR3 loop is CASSGRGTASNEKLFF. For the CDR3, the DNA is TGTGCCAGCAGTGGTCGGGGGACGGCCTCTAATGAAAAACTGTTTTTT.

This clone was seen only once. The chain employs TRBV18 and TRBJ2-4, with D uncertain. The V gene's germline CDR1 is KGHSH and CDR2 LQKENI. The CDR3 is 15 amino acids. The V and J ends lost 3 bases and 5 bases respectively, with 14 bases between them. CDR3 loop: CASSPFPSLENIQYF. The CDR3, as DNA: TGTGCCAGCTCACCCTTTCCCAGTCTGGAAAACATTCAGTACTTC.

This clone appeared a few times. This CDR3 reads CASSPMGVGANVLTF. As DNA, the CDR3 is TGTGCCAGCAGCCCCATGGGCGTAGGGGCCAACGTCCTGACTTTC. The chain uses TRBV6-1 and TRBJ2-6, with D hard to call. V was pared by 6 bases and J by 4 bases, with 13 bases between. The CDR3 has 15 amino acids. The V gene's germline CDR1 is MNHNS and CDR2 SASEGT.

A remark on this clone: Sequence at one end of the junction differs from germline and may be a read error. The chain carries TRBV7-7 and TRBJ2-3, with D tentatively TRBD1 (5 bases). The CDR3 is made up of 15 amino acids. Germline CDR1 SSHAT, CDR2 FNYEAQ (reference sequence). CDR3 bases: TGTGCTAGCAGCTTAGGGCCAGGGAGCACAGATACGCAGTATTTT. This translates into CASSLGPGSTDTQYF.

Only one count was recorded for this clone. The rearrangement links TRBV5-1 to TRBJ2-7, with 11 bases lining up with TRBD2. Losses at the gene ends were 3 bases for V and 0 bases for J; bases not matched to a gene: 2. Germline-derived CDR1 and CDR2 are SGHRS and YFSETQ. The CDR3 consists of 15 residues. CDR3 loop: CASSSGTSGSYEQYF. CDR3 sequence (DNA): TGCGCCAGCAGCTCAGGGACTAGCGGCTCCTACGAGCAGTACTTC.

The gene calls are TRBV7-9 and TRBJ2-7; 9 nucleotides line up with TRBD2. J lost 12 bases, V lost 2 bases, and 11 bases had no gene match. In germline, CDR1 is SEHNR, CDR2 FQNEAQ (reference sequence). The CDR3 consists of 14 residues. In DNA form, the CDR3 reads TGTGCCAGCAGCTTAAGCGCTAGCGGGGCCTGGGTGTACTTC. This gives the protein CASSLSASGAWVYF.

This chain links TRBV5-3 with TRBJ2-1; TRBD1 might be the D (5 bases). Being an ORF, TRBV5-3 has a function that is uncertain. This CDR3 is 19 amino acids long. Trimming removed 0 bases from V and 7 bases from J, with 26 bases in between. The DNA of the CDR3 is TGTGCCAGAAGCTTGGCCTTGTGTAAGGGGCGGCAGGCGGTTAATGAGCAGTTCTTC. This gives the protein CARSLALCKGRQAVNEQFF.

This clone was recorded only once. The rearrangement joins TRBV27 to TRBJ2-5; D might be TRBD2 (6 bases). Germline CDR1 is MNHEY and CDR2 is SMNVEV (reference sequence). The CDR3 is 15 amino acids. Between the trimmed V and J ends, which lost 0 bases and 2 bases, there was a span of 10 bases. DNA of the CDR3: TGTGCCAGCAGTTTATCGCGGGGATTTCAAGAGACCCAGTACTTC. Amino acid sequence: CASSLSRGFQETQYF.

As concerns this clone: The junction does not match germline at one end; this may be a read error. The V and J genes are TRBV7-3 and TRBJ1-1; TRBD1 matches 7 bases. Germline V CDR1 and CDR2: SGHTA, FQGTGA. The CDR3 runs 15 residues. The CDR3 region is CASSLTGVGSTEAFF. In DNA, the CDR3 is TGTGCCAGCAGCCTAACAGGGGTCGGGAGCACTGAAGCTTTCTTT.

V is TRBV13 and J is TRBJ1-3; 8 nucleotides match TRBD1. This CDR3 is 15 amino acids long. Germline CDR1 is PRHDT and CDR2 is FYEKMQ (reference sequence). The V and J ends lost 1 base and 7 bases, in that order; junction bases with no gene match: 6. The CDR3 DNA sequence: TGTGCCAGCAGCTTAGCAGGGGGCATCCGGAACACCATATATTTT. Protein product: CASSLAGGIRNTIYF.

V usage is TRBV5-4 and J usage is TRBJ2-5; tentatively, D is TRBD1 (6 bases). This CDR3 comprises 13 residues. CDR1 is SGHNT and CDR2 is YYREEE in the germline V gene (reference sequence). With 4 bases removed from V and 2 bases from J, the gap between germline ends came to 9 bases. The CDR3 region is CASSPGQQETQYF. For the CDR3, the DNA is TGTGCCAGCAGCCCTGGACAGCAAGAGACCCAGTACTTC.

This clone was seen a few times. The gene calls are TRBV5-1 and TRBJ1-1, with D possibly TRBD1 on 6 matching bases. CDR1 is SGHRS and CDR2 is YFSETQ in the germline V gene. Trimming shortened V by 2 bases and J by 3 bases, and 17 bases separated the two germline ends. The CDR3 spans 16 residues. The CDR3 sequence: CASSFDSGQIHTEAFF. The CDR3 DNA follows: TGCGCCAGCAGCTTCGACTCCGGACAGATACACACTGAAGCTTTCTTT.

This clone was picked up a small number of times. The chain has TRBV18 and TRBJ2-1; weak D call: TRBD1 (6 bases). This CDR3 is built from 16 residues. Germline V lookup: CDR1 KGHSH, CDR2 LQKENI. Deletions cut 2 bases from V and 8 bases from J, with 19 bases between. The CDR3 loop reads CASSPRPVQGSDEQFF. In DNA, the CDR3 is TGTGCCAGCTCACCAAGACCAGTACAGGGCTCGGATGAGCAGTTCTTC.

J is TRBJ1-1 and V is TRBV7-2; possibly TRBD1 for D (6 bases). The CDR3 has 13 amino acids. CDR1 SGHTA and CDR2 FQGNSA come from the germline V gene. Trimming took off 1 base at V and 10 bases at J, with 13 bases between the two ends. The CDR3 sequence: CASSLEGGRRAFF. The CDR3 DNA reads TGTGCCAGCAGCTTAGAAGGGGGACGGAGAGCTTTCTTT.

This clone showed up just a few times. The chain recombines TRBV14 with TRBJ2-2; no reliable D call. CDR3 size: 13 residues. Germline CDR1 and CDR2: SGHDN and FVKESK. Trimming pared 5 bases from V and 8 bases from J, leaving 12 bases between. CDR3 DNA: TGTGCCAGCAGCTTAGGCTCGCGGGGGGAGCTGTTTTTT. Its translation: CASSLGSRGELFF.

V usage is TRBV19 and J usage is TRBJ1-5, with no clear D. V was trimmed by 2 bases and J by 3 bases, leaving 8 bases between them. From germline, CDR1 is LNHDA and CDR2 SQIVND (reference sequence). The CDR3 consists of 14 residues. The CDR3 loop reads CASSITSDNQPQHF. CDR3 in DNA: TGTGCCAGTAGTATAACGTCAGACAATCAGCCCCAGCATTTT.

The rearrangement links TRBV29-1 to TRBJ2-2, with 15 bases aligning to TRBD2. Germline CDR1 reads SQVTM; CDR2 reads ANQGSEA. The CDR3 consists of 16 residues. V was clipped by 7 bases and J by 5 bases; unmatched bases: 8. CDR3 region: CSARTSGGARTGELFF. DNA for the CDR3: TGCAGCGCACGGACTAGCGGGGGGGCCAGAACCGGGGAGCTGTTTTTT.

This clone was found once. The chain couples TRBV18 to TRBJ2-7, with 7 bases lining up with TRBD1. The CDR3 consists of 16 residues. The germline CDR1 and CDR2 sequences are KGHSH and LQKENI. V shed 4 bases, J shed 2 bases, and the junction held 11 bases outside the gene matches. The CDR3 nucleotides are TGTGCCAGCTCACTCTCCCTTGCAGGGGGTACCTACGAGCAGTACTTC. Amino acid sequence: CASSLSLAGGTYEQYF. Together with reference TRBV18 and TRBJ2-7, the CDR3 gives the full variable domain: NAGVMQNPRHLVRRRGQEARLRCSPMKGHSHVYWYRQLPEEGLKFMVYLQKENIIDESGMPKERFSAEFPKEGPSILRIQQVVRGDSAAYFCASSLSLAGGTYEQYFGPGTRLTVT.

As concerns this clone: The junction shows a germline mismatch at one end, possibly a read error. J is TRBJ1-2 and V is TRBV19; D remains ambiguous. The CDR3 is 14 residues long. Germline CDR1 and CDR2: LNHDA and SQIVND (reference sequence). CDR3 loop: CASSISGSRYGYPF. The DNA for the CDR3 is TGTGCCAGTAGTATAAGTGGGAGTCGGTATGGCTACCCCTTC.

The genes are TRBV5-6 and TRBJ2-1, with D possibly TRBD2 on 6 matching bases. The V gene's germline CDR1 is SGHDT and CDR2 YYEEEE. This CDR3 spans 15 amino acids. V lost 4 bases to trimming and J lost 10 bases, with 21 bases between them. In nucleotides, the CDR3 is TGTGCCAGCAGCCAGGACGGCCGACGGGGGAAGGAGCAGTTCTTC. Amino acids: CASSQDGRRGKEQFF. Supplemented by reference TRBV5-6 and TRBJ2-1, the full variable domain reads DAGVTQSPTHLIKTRGQQVTLRCSPKSGHDTVSWYQQALGQGPQFIFQYYEEEERQRGNFPDRFSGHQFPNYSSELNVNALLLGDSALYLCASSQDGRRGKEQFFGPGTRLTVL.

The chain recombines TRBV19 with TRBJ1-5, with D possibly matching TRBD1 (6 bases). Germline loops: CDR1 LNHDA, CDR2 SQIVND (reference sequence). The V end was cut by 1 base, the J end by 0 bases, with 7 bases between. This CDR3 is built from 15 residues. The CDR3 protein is CASSIARGSNQPQHF. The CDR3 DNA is TGTGCCAGTAGTATAGCCAGGGGTAGCAATCAGCCCCAGCATTTT.

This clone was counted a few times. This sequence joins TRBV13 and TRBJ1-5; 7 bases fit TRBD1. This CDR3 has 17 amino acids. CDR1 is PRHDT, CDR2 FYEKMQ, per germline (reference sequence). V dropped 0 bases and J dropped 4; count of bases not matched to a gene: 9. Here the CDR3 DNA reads TGTGCCAGCAGCTTAGGCCTTGCAGGGGGGCCGAATCAGCCCCAGCATTTT. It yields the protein CASSLGLAGGPNQPQHF.

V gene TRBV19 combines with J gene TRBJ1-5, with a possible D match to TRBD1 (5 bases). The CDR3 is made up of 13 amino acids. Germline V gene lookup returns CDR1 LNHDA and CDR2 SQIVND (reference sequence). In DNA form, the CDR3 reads TGTGCTGCGGGGGGAAACAGCAATCAGCCCCAGCATTTT. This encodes CAAGGNSNQPQHF.

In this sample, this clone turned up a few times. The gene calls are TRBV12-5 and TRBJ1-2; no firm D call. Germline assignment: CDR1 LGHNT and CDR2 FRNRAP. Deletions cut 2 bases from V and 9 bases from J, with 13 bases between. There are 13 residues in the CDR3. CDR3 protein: CASGLLGGVSYTF. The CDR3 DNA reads TGTGCTAGTGGTTTGCTAGGCGGTGTTAGCTACACCTTC. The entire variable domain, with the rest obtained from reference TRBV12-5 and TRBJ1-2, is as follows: DARVTQTPRHKVTEMGQEVTMRCQPILGHNTVFWYRQTMMQGLELLAYFRNRAPLDDSGMPKDRFSAEMPDATLATLKIQPSEPRDSAVYFCASGLLGGVSYTFGSGTRLTVV.

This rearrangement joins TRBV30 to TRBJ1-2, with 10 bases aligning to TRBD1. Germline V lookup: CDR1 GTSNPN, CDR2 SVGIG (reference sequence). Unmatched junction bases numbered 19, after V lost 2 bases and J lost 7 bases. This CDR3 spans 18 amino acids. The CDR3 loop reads CAWSSPWDRGPRPFGYTF. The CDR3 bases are TGTGCCTGGAGTTCCCCATGGGACAGGGGCCCCCGGCCCTTTGGCTACACCTTC.

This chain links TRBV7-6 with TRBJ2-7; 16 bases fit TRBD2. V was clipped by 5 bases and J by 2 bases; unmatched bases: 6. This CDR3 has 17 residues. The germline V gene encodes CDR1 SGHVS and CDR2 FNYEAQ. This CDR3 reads CASSPGTSGGGAYEQYF. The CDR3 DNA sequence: TGTGCCAGCAGCCCCGGGACTAGCGGGGGGGGAGCCTACGAGCAGTACTTC.

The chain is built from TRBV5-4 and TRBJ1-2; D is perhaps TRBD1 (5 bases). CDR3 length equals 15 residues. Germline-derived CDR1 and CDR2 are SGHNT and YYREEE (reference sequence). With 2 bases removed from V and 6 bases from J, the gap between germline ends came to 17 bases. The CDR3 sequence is CASSFRGVDYDGYTF. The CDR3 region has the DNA TGTGCCAGCAGCTTCCGAGGGGTGGACTACGATGGCTACACCTTC.

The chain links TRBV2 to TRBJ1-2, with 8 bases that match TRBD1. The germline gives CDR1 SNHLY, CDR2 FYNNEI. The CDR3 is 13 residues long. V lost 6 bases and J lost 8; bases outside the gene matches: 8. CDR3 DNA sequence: TGTGCCAGCAGCCCCGGGACAGGAGTGGGCTACACCTTC. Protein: CASSPGTGVGYTF.

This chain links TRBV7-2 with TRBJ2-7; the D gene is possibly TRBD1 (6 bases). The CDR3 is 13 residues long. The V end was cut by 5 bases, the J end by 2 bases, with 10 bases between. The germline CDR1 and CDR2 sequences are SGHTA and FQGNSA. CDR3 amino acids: CASSRTGPYEQYF. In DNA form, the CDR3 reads TGTGCCAGCAGCCGAACAGGGCCCTACGAGCAGTACTTC.

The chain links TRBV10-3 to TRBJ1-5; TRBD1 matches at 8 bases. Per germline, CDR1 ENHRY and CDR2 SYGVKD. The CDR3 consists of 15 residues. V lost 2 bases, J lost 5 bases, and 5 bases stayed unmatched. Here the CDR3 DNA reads TGTGCCATCAGTGAGCAAGACAGGGGAGATCAGCCCCAGCATTTT. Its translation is CAISEQDRGDQPQHF.

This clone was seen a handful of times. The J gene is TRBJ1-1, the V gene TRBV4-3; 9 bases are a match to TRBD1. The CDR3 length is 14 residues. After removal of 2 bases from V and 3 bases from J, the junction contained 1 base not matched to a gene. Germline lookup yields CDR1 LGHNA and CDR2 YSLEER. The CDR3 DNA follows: TGCGCCAGCAGCCAATGGACAGGGGACACTGAAGCTTTCTTT. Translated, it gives CASSQWTGDTEAFF.

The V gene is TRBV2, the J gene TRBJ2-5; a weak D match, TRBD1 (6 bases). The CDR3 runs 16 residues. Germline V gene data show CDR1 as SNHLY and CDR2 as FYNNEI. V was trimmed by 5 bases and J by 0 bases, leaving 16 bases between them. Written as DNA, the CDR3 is TGTGCCAGCAGTAAAGGAAGACAGGCAAACCAAGAGACCCAGTACTTC. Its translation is CASSKGRQANQETQYF.